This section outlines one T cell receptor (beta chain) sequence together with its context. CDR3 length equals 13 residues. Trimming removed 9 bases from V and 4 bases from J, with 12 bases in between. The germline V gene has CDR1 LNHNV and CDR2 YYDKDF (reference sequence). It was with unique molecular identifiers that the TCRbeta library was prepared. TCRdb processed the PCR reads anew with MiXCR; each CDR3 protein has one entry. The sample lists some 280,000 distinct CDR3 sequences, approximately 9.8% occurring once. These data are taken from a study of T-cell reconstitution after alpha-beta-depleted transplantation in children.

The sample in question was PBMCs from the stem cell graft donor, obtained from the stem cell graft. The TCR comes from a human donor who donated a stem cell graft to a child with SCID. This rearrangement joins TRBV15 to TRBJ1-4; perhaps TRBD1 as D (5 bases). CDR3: CATHRQYNEKLFF. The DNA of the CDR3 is TGTGCCACTCACCGACAGTATAATGAAAAACTGTTTTTT.